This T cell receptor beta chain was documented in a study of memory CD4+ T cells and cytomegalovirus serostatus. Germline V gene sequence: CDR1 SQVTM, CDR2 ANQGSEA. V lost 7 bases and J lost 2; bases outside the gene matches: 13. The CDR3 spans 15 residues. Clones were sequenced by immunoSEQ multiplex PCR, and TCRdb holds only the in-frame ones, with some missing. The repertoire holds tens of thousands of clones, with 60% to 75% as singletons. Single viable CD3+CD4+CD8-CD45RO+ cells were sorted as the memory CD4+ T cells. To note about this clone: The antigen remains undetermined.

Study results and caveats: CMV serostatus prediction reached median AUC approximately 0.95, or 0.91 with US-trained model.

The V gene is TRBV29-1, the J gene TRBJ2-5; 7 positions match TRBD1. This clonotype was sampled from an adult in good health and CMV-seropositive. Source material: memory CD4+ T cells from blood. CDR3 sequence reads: CSGHQGTEKQETQYF. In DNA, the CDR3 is TGCAGCGGACACCAAGGGACAGAGAAACAAGAGACCCAGTACTTC.